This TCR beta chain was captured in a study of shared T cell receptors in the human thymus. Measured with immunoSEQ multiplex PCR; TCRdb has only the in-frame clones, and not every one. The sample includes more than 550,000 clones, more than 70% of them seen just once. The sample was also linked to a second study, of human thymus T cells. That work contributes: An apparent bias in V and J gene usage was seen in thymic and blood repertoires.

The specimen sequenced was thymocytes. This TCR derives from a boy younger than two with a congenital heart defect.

CDR3 loop: CASSRTVLRSYTF. The CDR3, as DNA: TGTGCCAGCAGCCGGACAGTACTGCGGAGCTACACCTTC. This chain uses TRBV5-5 with TRBJ1-2; tentatively, D is TRBD1 (6 bases). CDR1 is SGHKS and CDR2 is YYEKEE in the germline V gene (reference sequence). The CDR3 contains 13 residues. V was cut by 4 bases and J by 9 bases, with 16 bases left in between.